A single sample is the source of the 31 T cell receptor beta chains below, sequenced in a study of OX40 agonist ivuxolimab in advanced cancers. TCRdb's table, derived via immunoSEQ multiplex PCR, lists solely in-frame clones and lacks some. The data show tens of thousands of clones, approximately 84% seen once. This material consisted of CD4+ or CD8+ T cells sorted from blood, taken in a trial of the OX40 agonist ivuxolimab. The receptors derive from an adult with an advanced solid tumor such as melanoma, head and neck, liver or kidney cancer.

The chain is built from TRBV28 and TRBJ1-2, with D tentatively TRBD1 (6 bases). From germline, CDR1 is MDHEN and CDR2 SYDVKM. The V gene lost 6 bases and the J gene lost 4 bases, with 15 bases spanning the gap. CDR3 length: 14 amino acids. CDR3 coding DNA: TGTGCCAGCAGATTCATAACAGGGCTCTATGGCTACACCTTC. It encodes CASRFITGLYGYTF.

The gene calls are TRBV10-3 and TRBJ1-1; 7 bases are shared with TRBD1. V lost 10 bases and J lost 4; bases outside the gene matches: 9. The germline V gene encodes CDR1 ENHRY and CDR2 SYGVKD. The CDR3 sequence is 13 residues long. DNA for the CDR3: TGTGCCACCTTCGCAGGGGGTGGCACTGAAGCTTTCTTT. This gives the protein CATFAGGGTEAFF.

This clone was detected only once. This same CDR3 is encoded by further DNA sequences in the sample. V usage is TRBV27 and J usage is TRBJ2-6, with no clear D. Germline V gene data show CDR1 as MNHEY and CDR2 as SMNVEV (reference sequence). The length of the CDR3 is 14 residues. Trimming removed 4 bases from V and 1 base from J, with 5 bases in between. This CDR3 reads CASSSLSGANVLTF. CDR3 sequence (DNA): TGTGCCAGCAGTTCGCTTTCTGGGGCCAACGTCCTGACTTTC.

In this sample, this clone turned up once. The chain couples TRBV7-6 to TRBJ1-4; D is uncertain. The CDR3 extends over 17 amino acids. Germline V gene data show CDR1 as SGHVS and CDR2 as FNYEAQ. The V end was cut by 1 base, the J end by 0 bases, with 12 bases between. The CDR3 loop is CASSLDPQGPTNEKLFF. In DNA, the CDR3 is TGTGCCAGCAGCTTAGACCCCCAAGGGCCAACTAATGAAAAACTGTTTTTT.

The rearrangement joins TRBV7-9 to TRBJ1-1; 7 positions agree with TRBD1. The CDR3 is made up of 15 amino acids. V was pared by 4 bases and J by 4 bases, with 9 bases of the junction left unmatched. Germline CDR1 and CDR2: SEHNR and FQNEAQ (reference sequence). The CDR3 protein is CASSSWTGRGTEAFF. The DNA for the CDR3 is TGTGCCAGCAGCTCTTGGACAGGACGGGGCACTGAAGCTTTCTTT.

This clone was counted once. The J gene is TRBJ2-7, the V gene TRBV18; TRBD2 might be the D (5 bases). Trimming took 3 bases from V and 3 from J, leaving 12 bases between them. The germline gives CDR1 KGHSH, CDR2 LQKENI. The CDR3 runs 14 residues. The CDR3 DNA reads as TGTGCCAGCTCACCTGAGTCGGGGTTCTACGAGCAGTACTTC. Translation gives CASSPESGFYEQYF.

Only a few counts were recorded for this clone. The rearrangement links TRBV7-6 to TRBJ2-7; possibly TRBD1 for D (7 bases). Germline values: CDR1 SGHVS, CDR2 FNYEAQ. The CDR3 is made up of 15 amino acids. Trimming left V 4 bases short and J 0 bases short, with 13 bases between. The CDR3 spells CASSSGDSNSYEQYF. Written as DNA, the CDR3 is TGTGCCAGCAGCTCGGGGGACAGCAACTCCTACGAGCAGTACTTC.

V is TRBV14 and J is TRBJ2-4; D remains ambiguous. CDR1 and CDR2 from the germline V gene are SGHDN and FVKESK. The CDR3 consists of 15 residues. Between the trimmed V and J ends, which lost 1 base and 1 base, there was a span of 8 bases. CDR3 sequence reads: CASSQVDVAKNIQYF. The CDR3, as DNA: TGTGCCAGCAGCCAAGTGGATGTGGCCAAAAACATTCAGTACTTC.

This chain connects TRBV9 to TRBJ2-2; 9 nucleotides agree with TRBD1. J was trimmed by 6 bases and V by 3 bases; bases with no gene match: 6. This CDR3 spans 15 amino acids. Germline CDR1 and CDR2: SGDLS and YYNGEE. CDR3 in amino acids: CASSGRQGVAGELFF. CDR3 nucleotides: TGTGCCAGCAGCGGAAGACAGGGGGTGGCCGGGGAGCTGTTTTTT.

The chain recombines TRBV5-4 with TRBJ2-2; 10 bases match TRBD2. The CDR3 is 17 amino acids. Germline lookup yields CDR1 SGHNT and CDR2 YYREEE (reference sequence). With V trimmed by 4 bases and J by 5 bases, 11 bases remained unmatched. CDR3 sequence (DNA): TGTGCCAGCAGCCCACCGCTAGCGGGGGATGGGACCGGGGAGCTGTTTTTT. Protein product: CASSPPLAGDGTGELFF.

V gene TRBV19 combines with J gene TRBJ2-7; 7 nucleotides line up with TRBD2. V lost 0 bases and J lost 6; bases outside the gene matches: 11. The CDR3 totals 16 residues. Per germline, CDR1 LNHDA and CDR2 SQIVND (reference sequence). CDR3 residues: CASSIDTAPGGSEQYF. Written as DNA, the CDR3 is TGTGCCAGTAGTATAGACACTGCGCCGGGGGGTAGCGAGCAGTACTTC.

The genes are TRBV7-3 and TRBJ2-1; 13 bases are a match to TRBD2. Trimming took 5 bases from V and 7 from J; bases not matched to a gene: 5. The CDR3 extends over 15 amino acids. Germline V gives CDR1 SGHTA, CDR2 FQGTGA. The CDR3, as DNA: TGTGCCAGCAGCGAGGGACTAGCGGGATGGAATGAGCAGTTCTTC. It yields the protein CASSEGLAGWNEQFF.

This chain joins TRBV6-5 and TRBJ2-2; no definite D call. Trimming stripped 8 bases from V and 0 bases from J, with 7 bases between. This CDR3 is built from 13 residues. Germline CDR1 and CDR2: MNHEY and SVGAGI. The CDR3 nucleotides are TGTGCCAGCGGACGGGCGAACACCGGGGAGCTGTTTTTT. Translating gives CASGRANTGELFF.

CDR3 sequence reads: CASRQDRGQNNQPQHF. CDR3 coding DNA: TGTGCCAGTAGGCAGGACAGGGGCCAGAATAATCAGCCCCAGCATTTT. The chain is built from TRBV19 and TRBJ1-5; 9 nucleotides line up with TRBD1. After removal of 6 bases from V and 4 bases from J, the junction contained 10 bases not matched to a gene. Germline assignment: CDR1 LNHDA and CDR2 SQIVND (reference sequence). The CDR3 spans 16 residues.

CDR3 sequence (DNA): TGTGCCAGCAGTTTGGGACAGGGGGCAGGGTACGAGCAGTACTTC. Translation: CASSLGQGAGYEQYF. The chain links TRBV6-6 to TRBJ2-7, with 12 bases fitting TRBD1. Germline V lookup: CDR1 MNHNY, CDR2 SVGAGI (reference sequence). The V segment lost 4 bases and the J segment 4 bases; nucleotides outside the gene matches: 5. CDR3 length: 15 residues.

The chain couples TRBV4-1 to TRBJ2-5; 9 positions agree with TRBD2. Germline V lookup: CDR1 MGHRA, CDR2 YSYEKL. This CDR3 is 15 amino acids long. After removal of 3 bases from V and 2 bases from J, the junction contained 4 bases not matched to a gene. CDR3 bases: TGCGCCAGCAGCCAGGTAGCGGGGGCTCAAGAGACCCAGTACTTC. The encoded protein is CASSQVAGAQETQYF.

The CDR3 nucleotides read TGTGCCAGCAGTGGTCATGGGTCTGCCACGCGCCCCATGGAGCAGTACTTC. Its translation is CASSGHGSATRPMEQYF. The V call is TRBV6-1, the J call TRBJ2-7; D is ambiguous. Germline CDR1 MNHNS, CDR2 SASEGT. This CDR3 spans 17 amino acids. V lost 4 bases and J lost 7, with 26 bases in between.

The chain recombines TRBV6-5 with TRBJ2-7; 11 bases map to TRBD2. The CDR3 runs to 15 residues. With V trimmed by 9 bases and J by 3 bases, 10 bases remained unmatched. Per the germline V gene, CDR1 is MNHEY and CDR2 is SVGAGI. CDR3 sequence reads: CASMGTSGYFYEQYF. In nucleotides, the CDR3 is TGTGCCAGTATGGGGACTAGCGGATACTTCTACGAGCAGTACTTC.

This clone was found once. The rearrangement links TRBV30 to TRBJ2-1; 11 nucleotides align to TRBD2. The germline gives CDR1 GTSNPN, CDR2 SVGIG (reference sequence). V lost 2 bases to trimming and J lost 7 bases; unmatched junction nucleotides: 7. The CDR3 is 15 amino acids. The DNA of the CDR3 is TGTGCCTGGAGTTTTACTAGCGGGAGCGGGAATGAGCAGTTCTTC. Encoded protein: CAWSFTSGSGNEQFF.

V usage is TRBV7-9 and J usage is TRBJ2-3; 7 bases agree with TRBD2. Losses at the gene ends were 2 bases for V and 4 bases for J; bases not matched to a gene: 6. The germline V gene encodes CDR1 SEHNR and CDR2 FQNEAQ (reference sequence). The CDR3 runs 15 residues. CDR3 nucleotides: TGTGCCAGCAGCTTAAGGGAGGGCCCTTCAGATACGCAGTATTTT. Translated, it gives CASSLREGPSDTQYF.

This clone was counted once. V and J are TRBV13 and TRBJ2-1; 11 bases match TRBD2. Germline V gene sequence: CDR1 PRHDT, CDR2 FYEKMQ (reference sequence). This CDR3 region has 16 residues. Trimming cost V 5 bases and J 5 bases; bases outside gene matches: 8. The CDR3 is CASSPRLAGSNNEQFF. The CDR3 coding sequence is TGTGCCAGCAGCCCTAGACTAGCGGGATCAAACAATGAGCAGTTCTTC.

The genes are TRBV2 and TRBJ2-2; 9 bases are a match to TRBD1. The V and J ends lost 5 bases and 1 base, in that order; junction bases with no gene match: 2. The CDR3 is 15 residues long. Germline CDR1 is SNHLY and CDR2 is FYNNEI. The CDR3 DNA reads TGTGCCAGCAGTACGGACAGGGGGAACACCGGGGAGCTGTTTTTT. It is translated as CASSTDRGNTGELFF.

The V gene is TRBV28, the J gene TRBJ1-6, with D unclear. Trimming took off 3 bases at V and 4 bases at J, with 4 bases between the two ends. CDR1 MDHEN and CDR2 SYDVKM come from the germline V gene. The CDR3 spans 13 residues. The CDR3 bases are TGTGCCAGCAGTTTGGAATATAATTCACCCCTCCACTTT. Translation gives CASSLEYNSPLHF.

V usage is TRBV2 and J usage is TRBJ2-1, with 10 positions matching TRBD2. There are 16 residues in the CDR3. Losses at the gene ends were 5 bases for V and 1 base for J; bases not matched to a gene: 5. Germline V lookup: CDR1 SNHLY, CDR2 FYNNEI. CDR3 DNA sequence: TGTGCCAGCAGTAGCGGGAGGGGCCTTTCCTACAATGAGCAGTTCTTC. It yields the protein CASSSGRGLSYNEQFF.

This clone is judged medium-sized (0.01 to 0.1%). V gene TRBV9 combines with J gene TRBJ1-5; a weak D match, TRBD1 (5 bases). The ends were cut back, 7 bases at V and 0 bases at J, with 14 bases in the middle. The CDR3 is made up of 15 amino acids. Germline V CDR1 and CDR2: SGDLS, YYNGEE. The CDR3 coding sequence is TGTGCCAGCGGAGGGGCAGACCATAGCAATCAGCCCCAGCATTTT. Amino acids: CASGGADHSNQPQHF.

The CDR3: CASNGVAGVTYNEQFF. Here the CDR3 DNA reads TGTGCCAGTAACGGGGTAGCGGGAGTTACCTACAATGAGCAGTTCTTC. The rearrangement uses TRBV7-9 and TRBJ2-1; TRBD2 matches 9 bases. The V gene end was trimmed by 9 bases and the J gene end by 2 bases; junction bases not matched to a gene: 11. CDR3 length: 16 amino acids. In germline, CDR1 is SEHNR, CDR2 FQNEAQ (reference sequence).

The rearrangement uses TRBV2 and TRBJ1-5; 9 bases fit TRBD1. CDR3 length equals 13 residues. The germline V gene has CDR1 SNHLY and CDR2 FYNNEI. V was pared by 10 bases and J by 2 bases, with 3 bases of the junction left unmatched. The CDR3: CATGDRGNQPQHF. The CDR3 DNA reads TGTGCCACCGGGGACAGGGGCAATCAGCCCCAGCATTTT. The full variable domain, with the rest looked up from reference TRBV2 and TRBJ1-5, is EPEVTQTPSHQVTQMGQEVILRCVPISNHLYFYWYRQILGQKVEFLVSFYNNEISEKSEIFDDQFSVERPDGSNFTLKIRSTKLEDSAMYFCATGDRGNQPQHFGDGTRLSIL.

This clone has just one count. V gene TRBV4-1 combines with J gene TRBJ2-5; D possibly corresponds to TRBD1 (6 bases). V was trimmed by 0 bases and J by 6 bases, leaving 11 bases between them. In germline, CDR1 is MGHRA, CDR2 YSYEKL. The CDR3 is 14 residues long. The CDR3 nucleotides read TGCGCCAGCAGCCAAGAACAGGGAAGGAAGACCCAGTACTTC. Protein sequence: CASSQEQGRKTQYF.

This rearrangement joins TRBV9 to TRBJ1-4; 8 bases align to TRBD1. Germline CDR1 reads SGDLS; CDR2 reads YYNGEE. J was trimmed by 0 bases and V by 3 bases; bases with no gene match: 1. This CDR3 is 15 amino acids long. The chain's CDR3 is CASSADRATNEKLFF. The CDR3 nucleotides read TGTGCCAGCAGCGCGGACAGGGCAACTAATGAAAAACTGTTTTTT.

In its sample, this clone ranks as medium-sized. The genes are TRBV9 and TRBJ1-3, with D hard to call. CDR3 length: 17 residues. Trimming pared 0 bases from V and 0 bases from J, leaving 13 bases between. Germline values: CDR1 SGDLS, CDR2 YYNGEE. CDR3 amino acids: CASSVGGSISSGNTIYF. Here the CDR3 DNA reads TGTGCCAGCAGCGTAGGTGGCAGCATAAGCTCTGGAAACACCATATATTTT.

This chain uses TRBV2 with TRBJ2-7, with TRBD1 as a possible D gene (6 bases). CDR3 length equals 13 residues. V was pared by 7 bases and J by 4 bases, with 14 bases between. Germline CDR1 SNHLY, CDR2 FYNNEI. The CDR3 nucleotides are TGTGCCAGCAAGGAGACAGGTGGATACGAGCAGTACTTC. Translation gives CASKETGGYEQYF.